This T cell receptor (beta chain) is from a study of cytomegalovirus exposure and HLA in healthy donors (dated by TCRdb to about 2017). Some background on the complete study: In an earlier analysis of some 610 of the donors, around 290 Gb of sequence data and approximately 120 million unique TCR beta sequences from about 180 million T cells were reported. To predict cytomegalovirus infection status, the study combined high-throughput TCR immunosequencing, statistical association of individual TCRs with disease status, and machine learning. The study profiled the T cell repertoires of 500 to 800 subjects by immunosequencing and related them to cytomegalovirus serostatus. Along with the roughly 670-subject first cohort, a separate validation cohort of some 130 different subjects was used. The number of donors typed differed by locus, with 629-630 for A, B, C, DRB1 and DQB1, approximately 500 for DQA1, 600 to 610 for DPA1, and approximately 470 for DPB1. Rather than using new phenotypic data, the later analysis identified candidate immune exposures from TCR beta sequences and from how often those sequences occurred across donors. Roughly 5 DR-DQ haplotypes were handled as single units for association and clustering, since linkage in the cohort was strong. Of the approximately 370 genotyped donors, 75% to 85% were placed in the genetic ancestry cluster associated with self-reported Caucasian donors. All discovery cohort repertoires had been generated using a single sequencing platform. Donor age, sex, ethnicity and CMV serostatus were collected together with the repertoire data. A later genetic analysis used genome-wide SNP genotypes for about 55% of the 666 donors, treating that subset as a discovery cohort. Among some 400 genotyped donors of the cohort, an average of roughly 230,000 unique TCR beta nucleotide sequences was sequenced per donor, of which about 19% were non-productive. The study aimed to test whether cataloging public T cell receptors could reveal signatures of past pathogen exposure. An early release that covered approximately 600 HLA-typed donors contained around 330 gigabases of sequencing data and about 93 million unique TCR sequences. To decide whether each TCR beta V gene segment behaved as functional or pseudogenic, an earlier analysis of over 500 of the donors relied on high-throughput TCR beta sequencing. Both class I and class II loci were covered by HLA typing, at four-digit resolution. A later analysis re-analyzed previously published TCR beta repertoires from approximately 670 donors and added high-resolution HLA genotyping to study TCR occurrence patterns. Study-wide conclusions, independent of this receptor: Several of the top co-occurrence clusters appeared to be linked to parvovirus B19, influenza, CMV and Epstein-Barr virus, according to a later analysis. In the study, some 160 TCR beta chains were listed as associated with cytomegalovirus. In a later genetic analysis, a missense DCLRE1C variant was associated with V-gene and J-gene trimming of TCR beta chains, and the association was replicated in an independent cohort. A later genetic analysis reported fewer N-insertions in productive TCRs among donors in an Asian-associated ancestry cluster than the 666-donor mean. According to a later analysis, TCR association rates differed among HLA loci, with DRB1 alleles showing the most associated TCRs and HLA-C alleles showing the fewest. A further reported finding was that TCR beta sequences accurately predicted the HLA-A and HLA-B alleles for most subjects in the first cohort. Roughly uniform sequencing depth across donors was assumed in presence/absence analyses, although this assumption may not hold. Because the 87-base-pair reads could not distinguish some IMGT-functional V segments, including TRBV6-2 and TRBV6-3, those segments were excluded. Because counts were too low, about 15 rarely observed V segments, including chromosome 9 orphons, were left out of the earlier analysis of over 550 of the donors. A later analysis associated 15,000 or so TCR beta sequences with specific HLA alleles at a false discovery rate of 0.05. Strong co-occurrence of HLA alleles, especially DR and DQ, made assigning TCR associations to individual alleles difficult. Because HLA typing was unavailable for some donors at each locus, only the typed subset was used in association tests. The cohort was sequenced for TCR beta chains only, and without alpha or paired-chain data the features that could be detected were limited. Correlated functional status among segregating V segments might be attributable to linkage disequilibrium, but an unknown experimental factor could not be ruled out. Most CMV-associated TCR beta chains appeared to be HLA-restricted in a later analysis, and the HLA associations seemed to be driven largely by CMV exposure. The authors suggested that the approach could potentially be extended to other disease states and immunological phenotypes. The classifier was reported to diagnose cytomegalovirus status with high specificity and sensitivity in both the original cohort and the validation cohort. A cluster of highly shared sequence variants was judged likely to be a technical artifact of the sequencing pipeline. Broadly in line with IMGT annotations, most TCR beta V segments showed up in productive rearrangements about 87% or about 30% of the time in an earlier analysis of 587 of the donors. A few of the identified cytomegalovirus-associated TCR beta chains were confirmed in vitro to be specific for cytomegalovirus antigens. In a later analysis, HLA-associated TCR beta chains were found to be more clonally expanded and to have lower generation probabilities than equally common non-associated chains. For the cohort, immune exposure information was limited to CMV serostatus. While some public TCRs were present in many individuals, most TCR sequences turned up only very rarely across donors.

As regards this clone: The antigen it recognizes is unknown. The input lacks base qualities; no much larger clone sits a single base away.

Receptors were amplified or captured by the immunoSEQ multiplex PCR assay. For the multiplex PCR, a mixture combining 60 forward primers for TCR Vbeta segments and 13 reverse primers for TCR Jbeta segments was used. The CDR3 region of rearranged TCR beta genes was amplified from genomic DNA by a multiplex PCR assay. Amplified TCR beta libraries were sequenced as 87-base-pair reads on the Illumina HiSeq System. In the original analysis: Across the 500 to 750 repertoires, a later analysis counted 60 million to 90 million unique TCR beta chains, around 11 million of which were shared by at least two donors. To remove PCR and sequencing errors, raw reads were error-corrected and collapsed into unique sequences using a nearest-neighbor algorithm that merged closely related sequences. Alignment of CDR3 sequences to IMGT reference sequences was used to assign V, D and J gene segments. For a sequence to be retained, a match of at least six nucleotides was required to both a V gene segment and a J gene segment. Rearrangements were classified as productive when the CDR3 lacked stop codons and remained in frame with V and J, and all other rearrangements were classified as non-productive. CDR3 was defined by IMGT convention, running from the second conserved V-encoded cysteine to the conserved J-encoded phenylalanine. In an earlier analysis of approximately 500 of the donors, sequences lacking an unambiguous match to a single V gene segment were excluded. An earlier analysis of approximately 590 of the donors called V segments functional above 56.7% productive rearrangements and segregating when the between-donor standard deviation exceeded 5%. A statistical classification framework was built to diagnose cytomegalovirus status from the catalog of TCR beta chain sequences. A later analysis assigned V and J genes by comparing TCR nucleotide sequences with IMGT/GENE-DB human TR gene sequences. A later analysis assigned CDR3 sequences and most-parsimonious VDJ recombination scenarios with the TCRdist pipeline. In a later analysis, each TCR beta chain was defined by its CDR3 amino acid sequence together with its V-gene family, and reads without a unique V-gene family were excluded. To address suspected cross-contamination and a sequencing artifact, a later analysis removed under 600 highly shared, low-generation-probability nucleotide sequences. In a later analysis, a clonal expansion index was calculated for each public chain from normalized within-repertoire ranks of inferred template counts. A later analysis computed generation probabilities with a VDJ recombination model fitted to out-of-frame rearrangements, and checked the results against IGoR. Hypergeometric tests were used in a later analysis to score TCR-TCR, TCR-HLA and TCR-CMV co-occurrence, with a repertoire-size bias correction applied to the TCR pairs. False discovery rates were estimated in a later analysis by permuting HLA or CMV assignments 20 times. In a later analysis, co-occurring TCRs were grouped with DBSCAN, and TCRdist sequence similarity was added when clustering was performed within HLA-allele-positive subsets. Repertoires with fewer than 30,000 or more than 120,000 public chains were left out of co-occurrence clustering, as were five repertoires with anomalous nucleotide sharing. TCRdb's version of the immuneACCESS table is confined to in-frame rearrangements and falls short of the full clone set. An unresolved V gene accounts for under half of the shortfall where checked; the remainder is of unknown origin. V, J and clone size were drawn from that table, and D and trimming were deduced from the DNA. Counted in this sample were some 80,000 clones; under 80% of them appeared once. The ten top clones hold around 1.5% of the sample.

In total, around 600 healthy bone marrow donors made up the cohort. At the time of sampling, every cohort member was nominally healthy, though immune exposures that went unrecorded were likely present. The donor tested CMV seronegative, placing the donor among the 350 or so seronegative members of the cohort. A peripheral blood sample was provided by each donor, and peripheral blood mononuclear cells were used for TCR beta sequencing. The Qiagen DNeasy Blood Extraction Kit was used to extract genomic DNA from the blood cell samples. CDR1 and CDR2, looked up from the germline V gene, are SNHLY and FYNNEI. The CDR3, cysteine through phenylalanine, is 20 amino acids long. CDR3 DNA is the only sequence kept; it has 60 bases, read in frame from the first base. For this chain, trimming is 0 bases at the V end and 3 bases at the J end, and the number of junction bases without a gene match is 20.

This receptor was identified in a man aged 35-49 years in good health and CMV-seronegative. The rearrangement joined TRBV2 to TRBJ2-7, and TRBD2 aligns with 7 junction nucleotides. Sequenced: PBMCs. The sequence in DNA is TGTGCCAGCAGTGAAGCAGTATCGGGGAGCGGGGCCTCCCCATACTACGAGCAGTACTTC. It specifies CASSEAVSGSGASPYYEQYF.